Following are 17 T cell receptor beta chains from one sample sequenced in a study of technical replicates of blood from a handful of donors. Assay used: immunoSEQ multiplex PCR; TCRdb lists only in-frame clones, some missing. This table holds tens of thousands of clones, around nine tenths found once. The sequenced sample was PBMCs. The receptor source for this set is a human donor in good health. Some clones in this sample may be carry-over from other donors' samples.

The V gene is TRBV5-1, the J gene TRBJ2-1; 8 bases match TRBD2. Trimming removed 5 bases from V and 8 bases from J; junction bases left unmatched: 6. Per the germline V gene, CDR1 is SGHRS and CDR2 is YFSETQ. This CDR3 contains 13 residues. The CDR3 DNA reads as TGCGCCAGCAGTTTCATCGGGGGGGATGAGCAGTTCTTC. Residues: CASSFIGGDEQFF.

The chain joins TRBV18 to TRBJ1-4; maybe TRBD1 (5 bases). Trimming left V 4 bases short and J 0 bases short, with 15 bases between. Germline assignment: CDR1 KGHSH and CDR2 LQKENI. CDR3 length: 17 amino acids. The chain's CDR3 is CASSLNRDSTTNEKLFF. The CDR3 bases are TGTGCCAGCTCACTAAACCGGGACTCTACAACTAATGAAAAACTGTTTTTT.

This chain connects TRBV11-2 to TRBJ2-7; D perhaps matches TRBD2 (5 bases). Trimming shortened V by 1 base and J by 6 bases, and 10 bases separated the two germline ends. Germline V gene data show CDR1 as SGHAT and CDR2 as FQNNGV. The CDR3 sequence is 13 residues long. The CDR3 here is CASSLVMGSEQYF. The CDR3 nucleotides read TGTGCCAGCAGCTTAGTTATGGGGAGCGAGCAGTACTTC. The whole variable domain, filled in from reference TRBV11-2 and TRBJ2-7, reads EAGVAQSPRYKIIEKRQSVAFWCNPISGHATLYWYQQILGQGPKLLIQFQNNGVVDDSQLPKDRFSAERLKGVDSTLKIQPAKLEDSAVYLCASSLVMGSEQYFGPGTRLTVT.

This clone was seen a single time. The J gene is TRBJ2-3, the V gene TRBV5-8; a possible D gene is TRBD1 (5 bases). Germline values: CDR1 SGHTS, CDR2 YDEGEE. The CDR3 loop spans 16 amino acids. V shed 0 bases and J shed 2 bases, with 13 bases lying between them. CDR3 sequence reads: CASSLARAGFTDTQYF. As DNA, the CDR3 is TGTGCCAGCAGCTTGGCCAGGGCAGGTTTCACAGATACGCAGTATTTT.

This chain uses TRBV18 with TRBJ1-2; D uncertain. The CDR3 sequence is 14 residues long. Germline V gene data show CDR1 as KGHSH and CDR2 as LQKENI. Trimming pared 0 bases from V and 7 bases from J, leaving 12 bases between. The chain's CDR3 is CASSPPPGMGGYTF. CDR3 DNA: TGTGCCAGCTCACCACCCCCCGGGATGGGTGGCTACACCTTC. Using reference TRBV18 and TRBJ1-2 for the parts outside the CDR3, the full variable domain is NAGVMQNPRHLVRRRGQEARLRCSPMKGHSHVYWYRQLPEEGLKFMVYLQKENIIDESGMPKERFSAEFPKEGPSILRIQQVVRGDSAAYFCASSPPPGMGGYTFGSGTRLTVV.

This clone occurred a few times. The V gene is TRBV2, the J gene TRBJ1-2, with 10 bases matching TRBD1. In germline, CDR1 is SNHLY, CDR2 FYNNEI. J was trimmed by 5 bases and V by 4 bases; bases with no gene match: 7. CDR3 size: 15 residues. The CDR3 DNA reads TGTGCCAGCAGTGGCGGGACAGGGGCAACATATGGCTACACCTTC. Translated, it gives CASSGGTGATYGYTF.

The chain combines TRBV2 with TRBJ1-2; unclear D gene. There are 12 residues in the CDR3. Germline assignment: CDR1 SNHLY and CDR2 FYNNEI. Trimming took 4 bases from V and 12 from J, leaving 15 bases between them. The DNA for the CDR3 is TGTGCCAGCAGTGGTACGGGGTCGGAAAACACCTTC. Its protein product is CASSGTGSENTF. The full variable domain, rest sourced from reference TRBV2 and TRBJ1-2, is EPEVTQTPSHQVTQMGQEVILRCVPISNHLYFYWYRQILGQKVEFLVSFYNNEISEKSEIFDDQFSVERPDGSNFTLKIRSTKLEDSAMYFCASSGTGSENTFGSGTRLTVV.

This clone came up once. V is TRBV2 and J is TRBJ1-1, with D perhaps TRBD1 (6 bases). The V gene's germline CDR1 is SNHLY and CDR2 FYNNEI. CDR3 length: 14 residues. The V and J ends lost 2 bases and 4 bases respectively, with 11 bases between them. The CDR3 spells CASSEQGGSTEAFF. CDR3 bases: TGTGCCAGCAGTGAACAAGGGGGAAGCACTGAAGCTTTCTTT.

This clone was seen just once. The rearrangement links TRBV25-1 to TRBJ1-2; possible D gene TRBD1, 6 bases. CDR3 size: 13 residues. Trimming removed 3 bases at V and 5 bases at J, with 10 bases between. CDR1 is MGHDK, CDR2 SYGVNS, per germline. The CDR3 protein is CASSELDRYGYTF. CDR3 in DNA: TGTGCCAGCAGTGAGTTGGACAGATATGGCTACACCTTC.

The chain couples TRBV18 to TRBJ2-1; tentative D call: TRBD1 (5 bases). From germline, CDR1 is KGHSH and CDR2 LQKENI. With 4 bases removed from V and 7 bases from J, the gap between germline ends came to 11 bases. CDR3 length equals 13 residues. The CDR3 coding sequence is TGTGCCAGCTCACTTCGGACACGAAATGAGCAGTTCTTC. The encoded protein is CASSLRTRNEQFF.

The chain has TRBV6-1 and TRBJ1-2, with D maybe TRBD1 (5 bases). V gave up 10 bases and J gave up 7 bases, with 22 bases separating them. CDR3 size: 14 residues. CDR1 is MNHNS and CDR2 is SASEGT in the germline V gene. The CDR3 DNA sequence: TGTGCCACCAAACTTTGGGGAGGGGAGGTTGGCTACACCTTC. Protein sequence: CATKLWGGEVGYTF.

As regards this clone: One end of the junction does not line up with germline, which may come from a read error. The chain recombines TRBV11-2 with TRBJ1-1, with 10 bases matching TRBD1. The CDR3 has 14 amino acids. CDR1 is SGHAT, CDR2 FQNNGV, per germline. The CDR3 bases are TGTGCCAGCAGCCTAGACAGGGGGCGTGCTGAAGCTTTCTTT. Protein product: CASSLDRGRAEAFF. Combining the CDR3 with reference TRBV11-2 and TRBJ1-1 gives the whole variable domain EAGVAQSPRYKIIEKRQSVAFWCNPISGHATLYWYQQILGQGPKLLIQFQNNGVVDDSQLPKDRFSAERLKGVDSTLKIQPAKLEDSAVYLCASSLDRGRAEAFFGQGTRLTVV.

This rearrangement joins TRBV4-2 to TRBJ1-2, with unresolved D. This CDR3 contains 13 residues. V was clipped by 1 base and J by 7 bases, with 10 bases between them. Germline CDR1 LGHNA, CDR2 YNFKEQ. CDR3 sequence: CASSQGWEGGYTF. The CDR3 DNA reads TGTGCCAGCAGCCAAGGATGGGAGGGTGGCTACACCTTC.

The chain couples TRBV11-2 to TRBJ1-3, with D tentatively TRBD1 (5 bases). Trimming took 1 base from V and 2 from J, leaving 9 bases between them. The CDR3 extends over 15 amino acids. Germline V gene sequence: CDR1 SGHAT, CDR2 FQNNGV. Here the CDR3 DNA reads TGTGCCAGCAGCTTAGGGGGGGAGACTGGAAACACCATATATTTT. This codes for CASSLGGETGNTIYF.

CDR3 coding DNA: TGTGCCAGCAGCCAGGGATTGGGAGGCAACACTGAAGCTTTCTTT. Translating gives CASSQGLGGNTEAFF. V usage is TRBV7-2 and J usage is TRBJ1-1; TRBD1 is a possible D gene (5 bases). The CDR3 totals 15 residues. The V gene's germline CDR1 is SGHTA and CDR2 FQGNSA. Trimming took 5 bases from V and 2 from J, leaving 15 bases between them.

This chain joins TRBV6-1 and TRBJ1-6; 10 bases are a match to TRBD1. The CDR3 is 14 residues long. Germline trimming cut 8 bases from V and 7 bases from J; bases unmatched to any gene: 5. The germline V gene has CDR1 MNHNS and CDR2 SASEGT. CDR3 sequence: CASAMTGGNSPLHF. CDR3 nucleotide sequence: TGTGCCAGCGCAATGACAGGGGGCAATTCACCCCTCCACTTT.

The CDR3 sequence: CASTAGTGETYTEAFF. In DNA, the CDR3 is TGTGCCAGCACCGCCGGGACAGGGGAGACTTACACTGAAGCTTTCTTT. V usage is TRBV6-6 and J usage is TRBJ1-1; 10 positions match TRBD1. The germline V gene has CDR1 MNHNY and CDR2 SVGAGI (reference sequence). This CDR3 contains 16 residues. The V and J ends lost 7 bases and 3 bases, in that order; junction bases with no gene match: 11.